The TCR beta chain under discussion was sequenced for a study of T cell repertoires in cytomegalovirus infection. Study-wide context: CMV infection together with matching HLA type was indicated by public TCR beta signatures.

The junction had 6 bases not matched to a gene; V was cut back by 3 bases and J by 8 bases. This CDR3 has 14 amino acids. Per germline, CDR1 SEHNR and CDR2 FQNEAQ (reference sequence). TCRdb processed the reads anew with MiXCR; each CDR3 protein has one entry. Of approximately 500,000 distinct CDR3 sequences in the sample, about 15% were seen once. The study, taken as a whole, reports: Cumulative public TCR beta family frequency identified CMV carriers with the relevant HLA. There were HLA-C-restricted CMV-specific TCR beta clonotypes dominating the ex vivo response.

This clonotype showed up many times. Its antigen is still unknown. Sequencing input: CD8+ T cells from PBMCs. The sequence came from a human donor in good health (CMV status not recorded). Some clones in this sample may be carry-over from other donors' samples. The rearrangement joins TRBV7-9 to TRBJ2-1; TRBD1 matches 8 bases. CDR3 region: CASSLGQASDEQFF. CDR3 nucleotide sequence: TGTGCCAGCAGCTTGGGACAGGCTAGCGATGAGCAGTTCTTC.